The 22 T cell receptor beta chains below were found in one sample sequenced in a study of T cell repertoires in cytomegalovirus infection. TCRdb reanalysed the reads using MiXCR and keeps one entry per CDR3 protein. This table has more than 350,000 distinct CDR3 sequences, roughly 31% appearing once. Sequenced input: PBMCs. The receptors here all came from a human donor in good health (CMV status not recorded). Some clones in this sample may be carry-over from other donors' samples.

The chain combines TRBV6-2 or TRBV6-3 with TRBJ2-1; D might be TRBD2 (6 bases). V lost 6 bases and J lost 5, with 20 bases in between. This CDR3 comprises 16 residues. Per the germline V gene, CDR1 is MNHEY and CDR2 is SVGEGT. In DNA, the CDR3 is TGTGCCAGCAGAAACCCTGAGCGGGCCGGAAACAATGAGCAGTTCTTC. This translates into CASRNPERAGNNEQFF.

Details on this clonotype: No conserved phenylalanine or tryptophan is present at the end of the CDR3, so a read error is the likely explanation. V usage is TRBV29-1 and J usage is TRBJ2-5; D is uncertain. Germline V gene data show CDR1 as SQVTM and CDR2 as ANQGSEA. CDR3 length: 13 amino acids. The V and J ends lost 3 bases and 1 base respectively, with 9 bases between them. CDR3 in amino acids: CSVEVGAQETQYV. The CDR3, as DNA: TGCAGCGTTGAGGTGGGCGCCCAAGAGACCCAGTACGTC.

A word on this clonotype: This clone may be a read error of a much larger clone one base away. This chain connects TRBV6-5 to TRBJ2-7; D not resolved. Germline V gives CDR1 MNHEY, CDR2 SVGAGI. The CDR3 is made up of 14 amino acids. The CDR3 is CARSDSAKRYEQYF. CDR3 nucleotides: TGTGCCCGCAGTGACTCCGCCAAGCGCTACGAGCAGTACTTC.

The chain is built from TRBV7-2 and TRBJ2-1; 7 positions agree with TRBD2. The junction had 3 bases not matched to a gene; V was cut back by 1 base and J by 6 bases. The CDR3 is made up of 14 amino acids. Germline V gives CDR1 SGHTA, CDR2 FQGNSA. The chain's CDR3 is CASSLEASGNEQFF. The DNA for the CDR3 is TGTGCCAGCAGCTTAGAGGCTAGCGGCAATGAGCAGTTCTTC.

This clonotype was seen a few times. Relative to the germline gene, one junction end is altered; a read error may explain this. V gene TRBV5-8 combines with J gene TRBJ2-7, with a tentative D call TRBD2 (6 bases). Germline lookup yields CDR1 SGHTS and CDR2 YDEGEE. The CDR3 covers 14 residues. CDR3 in amino acids: CASSPLWGEYGQYF. CDR3 DNA sequence: TGTGCCAGCAGCCCCCTATGGGGGGAGTACGGGCAGTACTTC.

The chain carries TRBV6-5 and TRBJ1-1; 9 nucleotides align to TRBD1. V was pared by 5 bases and J by 5 bases, with 9 bases of the junction left unmatched. The CDR3 is made up of 15 amino acids. CDR1 and CDR2 (germline): MNHEY, SVGAGI. CDR3 nucleotide sequence: TGTGCCAGCAGTAGCCCGCGGACAGGGGAGACTGAAGCTTTCTTT. Translating gives CASSSPRTGETEAFF.

The chain is built from TRBV28 and TRBJ2-7; 7 bases match TRBD1. Germline V CDR1 and CDR2: MDHEN, SYDVKM. The CDR3 consists of 16 residues. V lost 6 bases and J lost 2; bases outside the gene matches: 13. The DNA for the CDR3 is TGTGCCAGCAGCAGCTCGACCAGGGGGTCGGCCTACGAGCAGTACTTC. This gives the protein CASSSSTRGSAYEQYF.

This clonotype came up a few times. V is TRBV6-2 or TRBV6-3 and J is TRBJ1-5; TRBD1 matches at 10 bases. This CDR3 has 17 residues. The V gene end was trimmed by 6 bases and the J gene end by 3 bases; junction bases not matched to a gene: 11. Germline V gene data show CDR1 as MNHEY and CDR2 as SVGEGT. Written as DNA, the CDR3 is TGTGCCAGCAGCCCCCACACTGGACAGGGGGACAATCAGCCCCAGCATTTT. Its protein product is CASSPHTGQGDNQPQHF.

This clonotype was counted a few times. This rearrangement joins TRBV15 to TRBJ1-5, with TRBD1 identical over 7 bases. Trimming at V came to 5 bases and at J to 1 base, leaving 2 bases not matched to a gene. The CDR3 sequence is 14 residues long. In germline, CDR1 is LNHNV, CDR2 YYDKDF (reference sequence). DNA of the CDR3: TGTGCCACCAGCGTGGGACAGAGCAATCAGCCCCAGCATTTT. Translated: CATSVGQSNQPQHF.

This clonotype was found many times. This chain links TRBV7-9 with TRBJ1-1; a possible D gene is TRBD1 (5 bases). The germline V and J ends were trimmed by 3 bases and 0 bases, with 8 bases remaining between them. CDR1 SEHNR and CDR2 FQNEAQ come from the germline V gene (reference sequence). This CDR3 has 14 amino acids. CDR3 loop: CASSLTDMNTEAFF. DNA for the CDR3: TGTGCCAGCAGCTTGACAGACATGAACACTGAAGCTTTCTTT.

A remark on this clonotype: The CDR3 does not close with the conserved phenylalanine or tryptophan, likely indicating a read error. The DNA is left out, because the CDR3 cannot be placed on it with certainty; the CDR3 is given as TCRdb lists it. The chain couples TRBV7-6 to TRBJ2-2; TRBD1, the table's D call, was not compared with the DNA. The germline gives CDR1 SGHVS, CDR2 FNYEAQ. The CDR3 comprises 16 residues, both ends counted. The CDR3 sequence: CASSLSRHQGTGELFL.

A remark on this clonotype: No conserved phenylalanine or tryptophan is present at the end of the CDR3, so a read error is the likely explanation. The chain carries TRBV6-5 and TRBJ1-2; D is ambiguous. V lost 5 bases and J 8 bases, leaving 21 bases between the germline ends. CDR3 length: 15 residues. The germline V gene encodes CDR1 MNHEY and CDR2 SVGAGI. The CDR3 spells CASSVKNRRPLGYTL. The CDR3 DNA reads TGTGCCAGCAGTGTTAAGAATAGACGCCCCCTGGGCTACACCTTA.

About this clonotype itself: A much larger clone lies one base from this, so it may be a read error. The conserved final phenylalanine or tryptophan is absent from the CDR3, which likely points to a read error. The chain joins TRBV6-5 to TRBJ2-7; perhaps TRBD1 as D (6 bases). The CDR3 sequence is 14 residues long. Per germline, CDR1 MNHEY and CDR2 SVGAGI. V was shortened by 0 bases and J by 4 bases, with 10 bases between the two germline ends. This CDR3 is CASSYSGTHYEQYL. In nucleotides, the CDR3 is TGTGCCAGCAGTTACTCCGGGACACATTACGAGCAGTACTTA.

This clonotype turned up a few times. V and J are TRBV7-2 and TRBJ1-5, with D perhaps matching TRBD1 (6 bases). CDR1 and CDR2 (germline): SGHTA, FQGNSA. CDR3 length: 17 residues. Trimming removed 6 bases from V and 1 base from J, with 19 bases in between. In nucleotides, the CDR3 is TGTGCCAGCAGAAAATCCCCGGGGGCGGGAAGCAATCAGCCCCAGCATTTT. It codes for CASRKSPGAGSNQPQHF.

V is TRBV6-1 and J is TRBJ2-3; 7 bases match TRBD2. The CDR3 has 14 residues. Germline V lookup: CDR1 MNHNS, CDR2 SASEGT. The V gene end was trimmed by 10 bases and the J gene end by 1 base; junction bases not matched to a gene: 8. The chain's CDR3 is CATPGDYRTDTQYF. In nucleotides, the CDR3 is TGTGCCACCCCCGGGGACTACCGCACAGATACGCAGTATTTT.

This sequence joins TRBV19 and TRBJ2-3; D is undetermined. Germline V CDR1 and CDR2: LNHDA, SQIVND (reference sequence). CDR3 length: 12 amino acids. V shed 3 bases and J shed 3 bases, with 4 bases lying between them. The CDR3 DNA is TGTGCCAGTAGTATCGGAACAGATACGCAGTATTTT. Translating gives CASSIGTDTQYF.

For this clonotype: With a much larger clone just one base away, this may be a read error. This chain joins TRBV7-2 and TRBJ2-6; tentatively, D is TRBD1 (5 bases). With 5 bases removed from V and 0 bases from J, the gap between germline ends came to 14 bases. Germline-derived CDR1 and CDR2 are SGHTA and FQGNSA. The CDR3 consists of 17 residues. The CDR3 protein is CASSPPTVNSGANVLTF. CDR3 nucleotide sequence: TGTGCCAGCAGCCCGCCGACAGTGAACTCTGGGGCCAACGTCCTGACTTTC.

In its sample, this clonotype was seen many times. J is TRBJ1-1 and V is TRBV12-5; D uncertain. The CDR3 has 13 amino acids. Trimming pared 7 bases from V and 1 base from J, leaving 10 bases between. The V gene's germline CDR1 is LGHNT and CDR2 FRNRAP. CDR3 amino acids: CASAQEPNTEAFF. The CDR3 DNA sequence: TGTGCTAGTGCCCAAGAACCGAACACTGAAGCTTTCTTT.

This chain joins TRBV18 and TRBJ1-4, with D possibly being TRBD1 (5 bases). V was pared by 0 bases and J by 5 bases, with 10 bases between. The CDR3 length is 15 residues. Germline CDR1 and CDR2: KGHSH and LQKENI. Written as DNA, the CDR3 is TGTGCCAGCTCACCACCGGGGGTACTCAATGAAAAACTGTTTTTT. This codes for CASSPPGVLNEKLFF.

A note on this clonotype: This sequence may be a read error, since a much larger clone differs from it by one base. This sequence joins TRBV6-6 and TRBJ1-2; D unclear. The germline gives CDR1 MNHNY, CDR2 SVGAGI (reference sequence). The CDR3 length is 13 residues. CDR3 loop: CASSYGLDYGSTF. The CDR3 bases are TGTGCCAGCAGTTACGGGCTAGACTATGGCTCCACCTTC.

This clonotype was counted a few times. The chain combines TRBV19 with TRBJ2-3, with a weak D call TRBD1 (5 bases). The CDR3 runs to 16 residues. In germline, CDR1 is LNHDA, CDR2 SQIVND (reference sequence). The germline V and J ends were trimmed by 3 bases and 5 bases, with 18 bases remaining between them. The CDR3: CASSILTGEFVDTQYF. The CDR3 DNA reads as TGTGCCAGTAGTATCCTTACAGGAGAGTTCGTAGATACGCAGTATTTT.

This clonotype was observed a few times. V is TRBV19 and J is TRBJ2-2, with D possibly matching TRBD1 (5 bases). The CDR3 has 15 amino acids. Between the trimmed V and J ends, which lost 3 bases and 5 bases, there was a span of 13 bases. Germline-derived CDR1 and CDR2 are LNHDA and SQIVND (reference sequence). The CDR3 DNA follows: TGTGCCAGTAGTATCAAGGGTGGGGCGACCGGGGAGCTGTTTTTT. Protein product: CASSIKGGATGELFF.